This T cell receptor (beta chain) comes out of a study of blood T cells in healthy people across ages (dated by TCRdb to about 2015). Regarding the complete study: Template switching captured roughly one uniquely barcoded TCR beta cDNA molecule per two T cells in model experiments. To track age-related changes in TCR beta repertoire diversity, the study relied on deep sequencing normalized with unique cDNA molecular identifiers. Four age groups were formed from the donors: young (average roughly 15 years), middle-aged (approximately 39), aged (about 68) and long-lived (around 82). To avoid experimental bias, donors of different ages were randomly spread across the sequencing lanes. For two donors (one aged 18 to 30 and one aged 80 or older), the study analyzed two additional independent replicas of 1 million unique cDNA reads from the same blood draw. Study-wide findings and limitations: Compared with the aged group, the long-lived group had more naive CD4+ T cells, fewer expanded clones and increased TCR diversity, a pattern suggesting age selection. As age increased, observed TCR beta diversity per million T cells dropped in a roughly linear way, and a significant reduction was already evident by age around 41. Estimates of total diversity from one million sequenced T cells were regarded as lower bounds and underestimates. Bulk unsorted PBMC profiling prevented conclusive comparison of naive and antigen-experienced compartments. The percentage of naive T cells measured by flow cytometry correlated strongly with observed TCR beta diversity. Donor CMV infection status was unknown, potentially confounding age-related changes in expanded clonotypes.

CDR1 and CDR2 are read off the germline V gene (reference sequence) as DFQATT and SNEGSKA. V loses 7 bases of germline sequence and J loses 5 bases, and the interval between the two ends is 18 bases. Spanning cysteine to phenylalanine, the CDR3 consists of 14 amino acids. Only CDR3 DNA remains: 42 bases, in frame from the first base. Libraries were prepared through 5' RACE. Sequencing was carried out with an Illumina HiSeq 2500. The second PCR ran for about 7 to 11 cycles and used a J-beta primer mix along with a sample-barcoded 5' primer. Each TCR beta cDNA molecule received a unique molecular identifier from a template-switch 5' adaptor carrying 12 random nucleotides. Each sample yielded at least 2.5 million CDR3-containing paired-end reads. All of the RNA was converted into first-strand cDNA using the Mint cDNA synthesis kit, with a TRBC-specific oligonucleotide serving as the primer. Following uracil-DNA glycosylase treatment, all cDNA underwent a first 18-cycle PCR with the universal primers M1SS and BC2_uni_R. The original pipeline was this. For normalization, 1 million high-quality reads, each with a distinct molecular identifier, were randomly selected from each sample. Instead of being binned into consensus sequences, reads that shared molecular identifiers were thrown out. MiTCR, with a Q25 quality threshold and the strictest error-elimination algorithm, was used for CDR3 identification, clonotype clustering and error correction. A nonparametric unseen species model with Euler transformation was used to estimate lower-bound total TCR beta diversity. TCRdb passed the public sequencing reads through fastp at Q25 and MiXCR, retaining productive beta sequences. Rows with one shared CDR3 protein collapse into an entry with the most common genes and DNA. V and J calls and clone size were set by TCRdb, not the authors. Here the sample has hundreds of thousands of distinct CDR3 sequences; about 56% occur a single time. The ten largest clones capture 20% to 30% of the sample.

This clonotype has a handful of counts. The antigen it recognizes is unknown. No much larger clonotype is one base removed from it; base qualities were not supplied. Donors were a few dozen systemically healthy Caucasian individuals from Russia aged roughly 6 to 95 years. Each donor gave roughly 9.5 milliliters of peripheral blood, collected into EDTA-treated Vacutainer tubes. Ficoll-Paque density-gradient centrifugation was used to isolate PBMCs, with at least 7 million obtained per sample. Total RNA, at least 6 micrograms per sample, was extracted from PBMCs with Trizol reagent. For every donor, an aliquot of PBMCs went through flow cytometry to measure the percentages of naive CD45RAhigh/CD27high T cells.

Sequencing was carried out using blood. This clonotype was sampled from a man aged 35 to 55 in good health. The V and J genes are TRBV20-1 and TRBJ2-1, and possibly TRBD2, on 5 matching bases. The CDR3 here reads CSGTHTLRHNEQFF. The nucleotide sequence reads as follows: TGCAGTGGGACTCATACGCTCAGGCACAATGAGCAGTTCTTC.